This is a list of T cell receptor beta chains from one sample in a study of graft-versus-host responses after intestinal transplantation. The table came from immunoSEQ multiplex PCR; TCRdb's copy has only in-frame clones and leaves some out. This sample yields roughly 120,000 clones, of which 95% are seen a single time; over 2.5% belongs to the top ten. Antigens of these TCRs are unknown. Material: unstimulated CD8+ T cells sorted from spleen or lymph node cells, obtained before intestinal transplant. The receptors originated from a human donor who received an intestinal transplant. CDR3s include the opening cysteine and the closing phenylalanine or tryptophan. The D gene is left open where the match is weak. Rows may omit the clone size; those that give it use once, few, many or a size class.

j_call | clone_size | d_call | v_call | cdr3_aa | cdr3_nt
TRBJ2-7 | . | . | TRBV28 | CASSFGSPQYF | TGTGCCAGCAGTTTCGGCAGCCCGCAGTACTTC
TRBJ1-1 | . | . | TRBV2 | CARLGGVDTEAFF | TGTGCCAGACTGGGGGGGGTCGACACTGAAGCTTTCTTT
TRBJ2-7 | . | TRBD2 | TRBV7-2 | CASSKLAGVHSLNYEQYF | TGTGCCAGCAGCAAACTAGCGGGAGTCCACTCATTAAACTACGAGCAGTACTTC
TRBJ1-1 | once | TRBD1 | TRBV6-5 | CASRELRGFNTEAFF | TGTGCCAGCCGGGAACTCAGGGGGTTTAACACTGAAGCTTTCTTT
TRBJ2-7 | . | . | TRBV10-1 | CASSEGGESYEQYF | TGCGCCAGCAGTGAAGGCGGGGAAAGCTACGAGCAGTACTTC
TRBJ1-2 | . | TRBD1 | TRBV4-2 | CASSPGDRDHTF | TGTGCCAGCAGCCCTGGTGACAGGGACCACACCTTC
TRBJ2-1 | . | TRBD1 | TRBV28 | CASTKGGAEQFF | TGTGCCAGCACCAAAGGGGGCGCTGAGCAGTTCTTC
TRBJ2-7 | . | . | TRBV27 | CASSPQISYEQYF | TGTGCCAGCAGTCCCCAAATCTCCTACGAGCAGTACTTC
TRBJ1-1 | . | . | TRBV7-9 | CASSLSANTEAFF | TGTGCCAGCAGCTTATCAGCGAACACTGAAGCTTTCTTT
TRBJ2-7 | . | . | TRBV4-3 | CASSQEPGQYYEQYF | TGCGCCAGCAGCCAAGAGCCAGGACAGTATTACGAGCAGTACTTC
TRBJ2-2 | . | TRBD1 | TRBV10-2 | CASFSGGQGYTGELFF | TGCGCCAGCTTTTCCGGGGGACAGGGTTACACCGGGGAGCTGTTTTTT
TRBJ2-7 | . | . | TRBV21-1 | CANRGGTASSYEQYF | TGTGCCAACCGGGGAGGGACTGCTAGCTCCTACGAGCAGTACTTC
TRBJ1-2 | . | . | TRBV2 | CASSEATYANYGYTF | TGTGCCAGCAGTGAAGCGACGTACGCCAACTATGGCTACACCTTC
TRBJ2-5 | . | . | TRBV30 | CAWRGRGGETQYF | TGTGCCTGGAGGGGGAGGGGGGGAGAGACCCAGTACTTC
TRBJ2-7 | . | . | TRBV27 | CASSPTSNPTYEQYF | TGTGCCAGCAGTCCCACTTCAAACCCGACCTACGAGCAGTACTTC
TRBJ2-7 | . | TRBD2 | TRBV19 | CASSGTSGRPEQYF | TGTGCCAGTAGCGGGACTAGCGGGAGGCCCGAGCAGTACTTC
TRBJ2-3 | . | TRBD2 | TRBV4-1 | CASSLAGGGRTDTQYF | TGCGCCAGCAGTCTGGCGGGAGGGGGGAGGACAGATACGCAGTATTTT
TRBJ1-2 | . | . | TRBV11-2 | CASSLGGFGNYGYTF | TGTGCCAGCAGCTTAGGAGGGTTCGGAAACTATGGCTACACCTTC
TRBJ2-2 | . | . | TRBV2 | CASDKRGQSNTGELFF | TGTGCCAGCGATAAGAGAGGGCAGTCGAACACCGGGGAGCTGTTTTTT
TRBJ2-5 | . | . | TRBV15 | CATSSQNQETQYF | TGTGCCACCAGCAGTCAAAACCAAGAGACCCAGTACTTC
TRBJ2-1 | . | . | TRBV20-1 | CSASVTHRRFF | TGCAGTGCTAGTGTTACTCATCGACGGTTCTTC
TRBJ2-5 | once | TRBD2 | TRBV7-9 | CASSPPIEAGGPGETQYF | TGTGCCAGCAGCCCCCCGATTGAGGCGGGAGGGCCGGGGGAGACCCAGTACTTC
TRBJ2-5 | . | TRBD1 | TRBV11-2 | CASSLPRTGAGETQYF | TGTGCCAGCAGCTTACCCCGGACAGGGGCAGGGGAGACCCAGTACTTC
TRBJ2-1 | . | TRBD1 | TRBV2 | CASSAGTGGNEQFF | TGTGCCAGCAGTGCCGGGACAGGGGGGAATGAGCAGTTCTTC
TRBJ1-5 | . | . | TRBV19 | CASSIGIKPQHF | TGTGCCAGTAGTATCGGGATAAAGCCCCAGCATTTT
TRBJ1-5 | once | . | TRBV30 | CAWSEGVSGNQPQHF | TGTGCCTGGAGTGAGGGGGTCTCGGGCAATCAGCCCCAGCATTTT
TRBJ2-5 | . | . | TRBV5-1 | CASSLDWETQYF | TGCGCCAGCAGCTTGGATTGGGAGACCCAGTACTTC
TRBJ2-5 | . | TRBD2 | TRBV5-8 | CASPAGKTQYF | TGTGCCAGTCCAGCGGGAAAGACCCAGTACTTC
TRBJ2-3 | . | . | TRBV19 | CASSSVGGEGDTQYF | TGTGCCAGTAGTTCAGTGGGAGGCGAGGGAGATACGCAGTATTTT
TRBJ2-7 | . | . | TRBV5-4 | CASSFGTYGAYEQYF | TGTGCCAGCAGCTTCGGGACTTATGGAGCTTACGAGCAGTACTTC
TRBJ2-5 | . | TRBD2 | TRBV4-3 | CASSQGTSGRAIETQYF | TGCGCCAGCAGCCAAGGGACTAGCGGGAGGGCCATAGAGACCCAGTACTTC
TRBJ2-5 | . | TRBD2 | TRBV29-1 | CSVEGRGRNQGTQYF | TGCAGCGTTGAAGGACGCGGGAGGAATCAAGGGACCCAGTACTTC
TRBJ2-1 | . | TRBD2 | TRBV27 | CASSPGTRPYNEQFF | TGTGCCAGCAGCCCCGGGACTAGACCTTACAATGAGCAGTTCTTC
TRBJ1-5 | . | . | TRBV5-8 | CASNYSPVSSLSPQPQHF | TGTGCCAGCAACTACTCCCCAGTGTCCTCTCTCTCTCCTCAGCCCCAGCATTTT
TRBJ1-5 | . | TRBD1 | TRBV28 | CASSLRLDRGLQHF | TGTGCCAGCAGTTTACGCCTTGACAGGGGGCTCCAGCATTTT